Presented here are 9 T cell receptor beta chains from one specimen sequenced in a study of metastatic and nonmetastatic thyroid tumors. Before thyroid surgery, none of the patients had received any treatment. Through MiXCR, TCRdb re-clonotyped the PCR reads. The sample gives approximately 13,000 clones, approximately 12% of which show up once; more than 14% is in the top ten. Material: blood. Receptors were obtained from a female donor with papillary thyroid cancer or a benign thyroid nodule (not recorded which). Some clones in this sample may be carry-over from other donors' samples.

This clone has at least ten counts. V gene TRBV6-1 combines with J gene TRBJ1-4; D perhaps matches TRBD1 (5 bases). Germline-derived CDR1 and CDR2 are MNHNS and SASEGT. The CDR3 consists of 15 residues. Trimming took 0 bases from V and 4 from J, leaving 9 bases between them. DNA for the CDR3: TGTGCCAGCAGTGAAGCTGGGGGAAGTAATGAAAAACTGTTTTTT. This translates into CASSEAGGSNEKLFF.

There are many counts of this clone. The chain is built from TRBV20-1 and TRBJ1-1; D gene ambiguous. V was pared by 3 bases and J by 5 bases, with 10 bases between. This CDR3 spans 12 amino acids. Germline V gene data show CDR1 as DFQATT and CDR2 as SNEGSKA (reference sequence). The CDR3 DNA follows: TGCAGTGCTAGTCTGTCCGGGACTGAAGCTTTCTTT. The encoded protein is CSASLSGTEAFF.

This clone showed up just a few times. The gene calls are TRBV6-2 or TRBV6-3 and TRBJ2-1; D not certain. The germline V gene has CDR1 MNHEY and CDR2 SVGEGT. This CDR3 has 14 residues. Trimming cost V 3 bases and J 7 bases, with 13 bases left between them. The CDR3 coding sequence is TGTGCCAGCAGTTATTTGACACCCGGGAATGAGCAGTTCTTC. It encodes CASSYLTPGNEQFF.

This clone showed up many times. Other DNA sequences within the sample encode an identical CDR3. Here the CDR3 reads CASSFGQTSSGNTIYF. The CDR3, as DNA: TGCGCCAGCAGCTTTGGACAGACGAGCTCTGGAAACACCATATATTTT. V is TRBV5-1 and J is TRBJ1-3, with a weak D call TRBD1 (6 bases). The V end was cut by 2 bases, the J end by 0 bases, with 12 bases between. The CDR3 is 16 amino acids. Germline CDR1 reads SGHRS; CDR2 reads YFSETQ.

This clone came up many times. The chain has TRBV10-1 and TRBJ2-5, with D possibly matching TRBD2 (5 bases). The CDR3 sequence is 15 residues long. The ends were cut back, 6 bases at V and 5 bases at J, with 19 bases in the middle. Germline V gene lookup returns CDR1 WNHNN and CDR2 SYGVQD (reference sequence). CDR3 nucleotide sequence: TGCGCCAGCAGCGCCAGCGGCCCCAAGGCGGAGACCCAGTACTTC. Translating it yields CASSASGPKAETQYF.

This clone was found many times. This chain joins TRBV20-1 and TRBJ2-5; 11 bases fit TRBD2. Germline CDR1 and CDR2: DFQATT and SNEGSKA (reference sequence). V gave up 1 base and J gave up 1 base; unmatched junction bases: 5. The CDR3 consists of 16 residues. The CDR3 reads CSARVATSGIQETQYF. The CDR3 bases are TGCAGTGCTAGAGTCGCGACTAGCGGGATCCAAGAGACCCAGTACTTC.

This clone showed up many times. This chain links TRBV20-1 with TRBJ1-2; the D gene is possibly TRBD1 (6 bases). From germline, CDR1 is DFQATT and CDR2 SNEGSKA (reference sequence). CDR3 length equals 14 residues. Trimming removed 5 bases at V and 8 bases at J, with 21 bases between. CDR3 coding DNA: TGCAGTGCTGCCCCTACGCTACCTGGGGGCGGCTACACCTTC. This codes for CSAAPTLPGGGYTF.

As regards this clone: A read error may account for a junction end that differs from germline. V and J are TRBV6-1 and TRBJ1-3; D gene ambiguous. The germline gives CDR1 MNHNS, CDR2 SASEGT. The CDR3 extends over 15 amino acids. The CDR3 DNA follows: TGTGCAAGCAGTGAGGGTAAAGGTTATGGAAACACCATATATTTT. Translation: CASSEGKGYGNTIYF.

This clone qualifies as medium-sized. J is TRBJ2-3 and V is TRBV24-1, with D hard to call. V lost 6 bases and J 4 bases, leaving 4 bases between the germline ends. The CDR3 covers 11 residues. Germline V gene lookup returns CDR1 KGHDR and CDR2 SFDVKD. CDR3 bases: TGTGCCACCAGTAAGGCAGATACGCAGTATTTT. It translates to CATSKADTQYF.